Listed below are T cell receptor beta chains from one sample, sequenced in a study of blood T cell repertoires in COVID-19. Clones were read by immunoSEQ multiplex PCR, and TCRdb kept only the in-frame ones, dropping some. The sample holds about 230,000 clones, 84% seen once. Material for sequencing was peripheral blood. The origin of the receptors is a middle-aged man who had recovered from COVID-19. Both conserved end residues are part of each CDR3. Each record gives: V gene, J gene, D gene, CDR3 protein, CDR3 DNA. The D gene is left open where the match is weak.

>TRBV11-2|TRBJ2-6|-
CASSLTGSGANVLTF
TGTGCCAGCAGCTTAACCGGCTCTGGGGCCAACGTCCTGACTTTC
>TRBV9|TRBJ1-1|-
CASSRTGIDTEAFF
TGTGCCAGCAGTAGAACAGGGATCGACACTGAAGCTTTCTTT
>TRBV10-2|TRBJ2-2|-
CASSESAGLNTGELFF
TGCGCCAGCAGTGAGTCGGCGGGGTTGAACACCGGGGAGCTGTTTTTT
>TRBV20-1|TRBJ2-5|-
CSAGGETQYF
TGCAGTGCAGGAGGGGAGACCCAGTACTTC
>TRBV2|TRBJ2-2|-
CASVMNRVSAGELFF
TGTGCCAGTGTGATGAACAGGGTGTCGGCCGGGGAGCTGTTTTTT
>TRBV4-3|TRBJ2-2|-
CASSRLIGGNTGELFF
TGCGCCAGCAGCCGACTGATAGGGGGGAACACCGGGGAGCTGTTTTTT
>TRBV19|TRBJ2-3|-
CASSIHSLRLVPSTDTQYF
TGTGCCAGTAGTATTCATTCACTGCGTTTGGTTCCTAGCACAGATACGCAGTATTTT
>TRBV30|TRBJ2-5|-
CAWNYRQGETQYF
TGTGCCTGGAACTACCGTCAGGGGGAGACCCAGTACTTC
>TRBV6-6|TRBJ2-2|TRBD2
CASSKGTSGYTGELFF
TGTGCCAGCAGTAAGGGGACTAGCGGCTACACCGGGGAGCTGTTTTTT
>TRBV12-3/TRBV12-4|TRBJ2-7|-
CASSRRVGAEQYF
TGTGCCAGCAGCCGACGGGTAGGCGCCGAGCAGTACTTC
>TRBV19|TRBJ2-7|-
CASSTTGTPHVTF
TGTGCCAGTAGTACGACCGGGACTCCCCATGTCACTTTC